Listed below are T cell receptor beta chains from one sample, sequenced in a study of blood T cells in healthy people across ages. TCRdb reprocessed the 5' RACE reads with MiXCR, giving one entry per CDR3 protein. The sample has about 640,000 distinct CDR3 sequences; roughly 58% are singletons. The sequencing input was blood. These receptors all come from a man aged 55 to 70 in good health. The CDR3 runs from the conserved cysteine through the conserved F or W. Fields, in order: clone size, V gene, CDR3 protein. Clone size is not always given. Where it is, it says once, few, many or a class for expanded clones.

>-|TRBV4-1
CASSQDRENYGYTF
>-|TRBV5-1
CASSFSGANTGELFF
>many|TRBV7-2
CASSLGPEETQYF
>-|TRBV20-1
CSASRQGETQYF
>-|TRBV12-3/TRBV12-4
CASSFLSGPNPADTQYF
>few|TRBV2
CASIEGNTEAFF
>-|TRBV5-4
CASSLRPSGGAETQYF
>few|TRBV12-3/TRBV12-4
CASSLGTGEAFF
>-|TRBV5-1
CASSFQAATGELFF
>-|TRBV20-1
CSASERTSGGSSSYEQYF
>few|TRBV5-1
CASTSGGTNEKLFF
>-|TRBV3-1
CASSVSLLSYEQYF
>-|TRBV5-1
CASSQMGQTRTEAFF
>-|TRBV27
CASSFSGGLSNEQFF
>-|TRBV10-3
CAITGGSDYGHTF